These T cell receptor beta chains were read from a single sample in a study of T cells in localized non-small cell lung cancer. Some clones are missing from TCRdb's copy, which holds only in-frame ones; the method was immunoSEQ multiplex PCR. The table lists around 20,000 clones, around 93% of them singletons. Material: peripheral blood, obtained before any cancer treatment. The receptors were sampled from a woman between 35 and 70 years old with stage I lung adenocarcinoma. Each CDR3 is given with its conserved first and last residue. The D gene is left open where the match is weak. Where a row states a size, it is once, few, many or the class of an expanded clone; other rows omit it.

V	size	J	D	DNA	CDR3
TRBV2	-	TRBJ2-5	-	TGTGCCAGCAGTGTAGGGGATAAGTGGTGGGGCCGGGAGACCCAGTACTTC	CASSVGDKWWGRETQYF
TRBV7-2	-	TRBJ1-4	-	TGTGCCAGCAGCCTCACCTTCGGAAAACTGTTTTTT	CASSLTFGKLFF
TRBV5-1	-	TRBJ2-2	-	TGCGCCAGCAGCTTGGGTGGACAAACCGGGGAGCTGTTTTTT	CASSLGGQTGELFF
TRBV10-3	-	TRBJ2-7	TRBD2	TGTGCCATCAGTGAGTCAGGGGCTAGCGGGGGGAGCTCCTACGAGCAGTACTTC	CAISESGASGGSSYEQYF
TRBV19	-	TRBJ1-5	-	TGTGCCAGTAGTCCCAGAGGCACCTTACAAGGCAATCAGCCCCAGCATTTT	CASSPRGTLQGNQPQHF
TRBV28	few	TRBJ2-7	-	TGTGCCAGCAGTTTATGGGGACAAGGTGGTCTTGGGCACGAGCAGTACTTC	CASSLWGQGGLGHEQYF
TRBV4-1	-	TRBJ1-2	TRBD1	TGCGCCAGCAGCGCAGGACAGGGTTCGGATGTCTACACCTTC	CASSAGQGSDVYTF
TRBV15	-	TRBJ1-1	-	TGTGCCACCAGCATCTTCGATGAGGGGCCGAACACTGAAGCTTTCTTT	CATSIFDEGPNTEAFF
TRBV10-2	-	TRBJ1-5	-	TGCGCCAGCACTACTGGTTCCGATCTTTATAGCAATCAGCCCCAGCATTTT	CASTTGSDLYSNQPQHF
TRBV19	-	TRBJ1-1	-	TGTGCCAGTAACGTCCAACAAGCACTGAACACTGAAGCTTTCTTT	CASNVQQALNTEAFF
TRBV10-1	-	TRBJ2-2	-	TGCGCCAGCCACAGTGGCACCGGGGAGCTGTTTTTT	CASHSGTGELFF
TRBV6-1	few	TRBJ2-7	-	TGTGCCAGCAGTGAACTCTCTGCAGGGATCTACGAGCAGTACTTC	CASSELSAGIYEQYF
TRBV5-4	-	TRBJ2-7	-	TGTGCCAGCAGCTGGGGAGACTACGAGCAGTACTTC	CASSWGDYEQYF
TRBV6-5	-	TRBJ1-5	TRBD1	TGTGCCAGCAGCCTTCGACAGGGTACGAACCAGCCCCAGCATTTT	CASSLRQGTNQPQHF
TRBV11-2	-	TRBJ2-1	-	TGTGCCAGCAGCGGGCAGCCAAGCTACAATGAGCAGTTCTTC	CASSGQPSYNEQFF
TRBV5-4	-	TRBJ2-3	-	TGTGCCAGCAGCTTGAACAGGTACACAGATACGCAGTATTTT	CASSLNRYTDTQYF
TRBV5-1	-	TRBJ2-5	TRBD2	TGCGCCAGCAGCTTTTCTAGCGGGGCACAAGAGACCCAGTACTTC	CASSFSSGAQETQYF
TRBV5-4	-	TRBJ2-1	TRBD2	TGTGCCAGCAGTACCGGGACTAGCGGCTCCTACAATGAGCAGTTCTTC	CASSTGTSGSYNEQFF
TRBV11-2	-	TRBJ1-3	-	TGTGCCAGCACCACGTTTCGCAGGGCTGGAAACACCATATATTTT	CASTTFRRAGNTIYF
TRBV7-9	-	TRBJ1-1	-	TGTGCCAGCAGCTTACTTAAAGGGAGCACTGAAGCTTTCTTT	CASSLLKGSTEAFF
TRBV6-1	-	TRBJ2-7	-	TGTGCCAGCAGCGTAGAGGTAAACCACGAGCAGTACTTC	CASSVEVNHEQYF
TRBV15	-	TRBJ2-1	-	TGTGCCACCAGCAGAGCAAACGGCTACAATGAGCAGTTCTTC	CATSRANGYNEQFF
TRBV2	once	TRBJ2-5	TRBD2	TGTGCCAGCAGCTCGCTACCAGCGGGAGGGCCAGTAGAGCAGTACTTC	CASSSLPAGGPVEQYF
TRBV11-3	-	TRBJ1-1	-	TGTGCCAGCAGCTCGGGCGTTACTGAAGCTTTCTTT	CASSSGVTEAFF
TRBV30	-	TRBJ2-1	-	TGTGCCTGGAGTAGTGGGGGCTACAATGAGCAGTTCTTC	CAWSSGGYNEQFF
TRBV18	-	TRBJ1-2	-	TGTGCCAGCTCACCGGAGGACGGAGGCTATGGCTACACCTTC	CASSPEDGGYGYTF
TRBV7-9	once	TRBJ1-3	-	TGTGCCAGCAGCTCTGGAAACACCATATATTTT	CASSSGNTIYF
TRBV7-2	-	TRBJ2-5	-	TGTGCCAGCAGCTTCCAGAGAGGGAGGGGGGGAGAGACCCAGTACTTC	CASSFQRGRGGETQYF
TRBV7-7	-	TRBJ2-5	-	TGTGCTAGCAGCTTAGGTGGCAGGCCCCAAGAGACCCAGTACTTC	CASSLGGRPQETQYF
TRBV27	-	TRBJ1-4	TRBD1	TGTGCCAGCAGGGCTCAGGGGGAAGGAGAAAAACTGTTTTTT	CASRAQGEGEKLFF
TRBV5-4	-	TRBJ2-5	TRBD1	TGTGCCAGCAGCACGGGACAGGGCCAAGAGACCCAGTACTTC	CASSTGQGQETQYF
TRBV25-1	few	TRBJ1-1	-	TGTGCCAGCAGTTTCACTTCGACTGGGACTGAAGCTTTCTTT	CASSFTSTGTEAFF
TRBV29-1	-	TRBJ2-3	-	TGCAGCGTTGAAGGCGGCAGGGGAACAGATACGCAGTATTTT	CSVEGGRGTDTQYF
TRBV9	-	TRBJ2-3	-	TGTGCCAGCAGCGCGGAACTGATAGGGTCGGATACGCAGTATTTT	CASSAELIGSDTQYF
TRBV6-5	-	TRBJ1-1	TRBD1	TGTGCCAGCAGCTCCAGGACAGGGGGCACTGAAGCTTTCTTT	CASSSRTGGTEAFF
TRBV4-1	few	TRBJ2-2	-	TGCGCCAGCAGCCAAGATATAGGGACCCAGACTTTGACCGGGGAGCTGTTTTTT	CASSQDIGTQTLTGELFF
TRBV9	-	TRBJ2-3	-	TGTGCCAGCAGCGTAGGCAGTCAAACAGATACGCAGTATTTT	CASSVGSQTDTQYF
TRBV18	once	TRBJ1-1	-	TGTGCCAGCTCACCTCGGCCGGACACTGAAGCTTTCTTT	CASSPRPDTEAFF
TRBV2	-	TRBJ1-1	-	TGTGCCAGCAGTGAAGCGGTCGGGGGTGCTGAAGCTTTCTTT	CASSEAVGGAEAFF